What follows describes a single TCR beta chain. No antigen is known for it. This sample is part of a study of OX40 agonist ivuxolimab in advanced cancers. Findings of the study overall: Researchers report that CD8+ T cells had, on average, more expanded clones than CD4+.

Germline CDR1 reads SQVTM; CDR2 reads ANQGSEA. There are 12 residues in the CDR3. V was pared by 7 bases and J by 2 bases, with 11 bases between. Measured with immunoSEQ multiplex PCR; TCRdb has only the in-frame clones, and not every one. The sample lists 60,000 to 80,000 clones, roughly 82% occurring once. This receptor was obtained from an adult with an advanced solid tumor such as melanoma, head and neck, liver or kidney cancer. The chain is built from TRBV29-1 and TRBJ2-5; D possibly matches TRBD1 or TRBD2 (6 bases each). The specimen was CD4+ or CD8+ T cells sorted from blood, collected in a trial of the OX40 agonist ivuxolimab. CDR3 loop: CSGGTLQETQYF. CDR3 nucleotides: TGCAGCGGCGGGACACTTCAAGAGACCCAGTACTTC.